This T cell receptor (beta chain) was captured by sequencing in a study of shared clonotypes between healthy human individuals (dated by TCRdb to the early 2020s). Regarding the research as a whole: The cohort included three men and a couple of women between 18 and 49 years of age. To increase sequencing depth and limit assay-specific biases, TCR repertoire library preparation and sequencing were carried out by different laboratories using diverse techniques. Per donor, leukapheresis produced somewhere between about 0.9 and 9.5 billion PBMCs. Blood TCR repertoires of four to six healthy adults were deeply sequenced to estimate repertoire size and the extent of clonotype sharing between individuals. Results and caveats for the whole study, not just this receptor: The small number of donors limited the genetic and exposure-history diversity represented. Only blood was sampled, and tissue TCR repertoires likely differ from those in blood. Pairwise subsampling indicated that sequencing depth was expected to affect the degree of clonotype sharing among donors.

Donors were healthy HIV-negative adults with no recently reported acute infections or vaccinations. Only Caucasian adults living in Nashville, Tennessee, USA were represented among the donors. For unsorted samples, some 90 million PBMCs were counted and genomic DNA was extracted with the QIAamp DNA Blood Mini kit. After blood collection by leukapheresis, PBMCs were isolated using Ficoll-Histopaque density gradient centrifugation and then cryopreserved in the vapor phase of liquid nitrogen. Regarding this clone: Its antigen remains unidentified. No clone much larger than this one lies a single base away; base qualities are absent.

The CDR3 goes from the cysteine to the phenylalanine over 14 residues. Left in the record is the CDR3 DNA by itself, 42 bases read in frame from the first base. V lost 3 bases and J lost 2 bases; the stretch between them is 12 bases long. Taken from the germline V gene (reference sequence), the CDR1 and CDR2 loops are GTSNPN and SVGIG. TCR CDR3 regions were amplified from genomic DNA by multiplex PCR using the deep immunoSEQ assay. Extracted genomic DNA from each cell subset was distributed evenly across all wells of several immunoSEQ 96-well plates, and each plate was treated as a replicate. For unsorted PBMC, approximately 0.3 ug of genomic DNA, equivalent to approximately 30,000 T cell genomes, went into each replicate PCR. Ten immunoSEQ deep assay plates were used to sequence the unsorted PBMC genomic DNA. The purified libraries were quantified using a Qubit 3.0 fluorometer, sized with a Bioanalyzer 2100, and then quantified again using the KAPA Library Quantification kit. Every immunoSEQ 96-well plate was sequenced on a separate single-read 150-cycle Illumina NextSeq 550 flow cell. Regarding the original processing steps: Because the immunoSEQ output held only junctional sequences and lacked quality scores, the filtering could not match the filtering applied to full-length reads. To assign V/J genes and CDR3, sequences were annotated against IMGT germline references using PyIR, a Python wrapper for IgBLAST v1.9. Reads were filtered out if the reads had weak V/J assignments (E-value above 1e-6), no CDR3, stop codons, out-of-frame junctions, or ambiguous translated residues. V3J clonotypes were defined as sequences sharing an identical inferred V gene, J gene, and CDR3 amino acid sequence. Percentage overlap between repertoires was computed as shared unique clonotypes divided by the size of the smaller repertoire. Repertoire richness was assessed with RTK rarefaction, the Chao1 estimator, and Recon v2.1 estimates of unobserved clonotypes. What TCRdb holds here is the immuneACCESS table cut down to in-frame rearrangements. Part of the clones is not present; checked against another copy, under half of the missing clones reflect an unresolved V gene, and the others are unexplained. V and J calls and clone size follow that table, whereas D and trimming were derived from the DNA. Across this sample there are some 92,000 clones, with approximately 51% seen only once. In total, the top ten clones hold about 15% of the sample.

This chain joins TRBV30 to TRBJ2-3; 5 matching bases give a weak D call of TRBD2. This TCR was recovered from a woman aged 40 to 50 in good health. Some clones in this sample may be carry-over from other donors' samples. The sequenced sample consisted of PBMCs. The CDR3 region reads CAWRPSGYTDTQYF. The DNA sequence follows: TGTGCCTGGAGACCCAGCGGTTACACAGATACGCAGTATTTT.